This T cell receptor beta chain was profiled in a study of vaccination and CD4 T cells after COVID-19. On this clonotype: Its antigen is not known.

CDR3 size: 13 residues. CDR1 and CDR2 (germline): MNHEY, SMNVEV (reference sequence). Trimming shortened V by 6 bases and J by 5 bases, and 13 bases separated the two germline ends. The Oncomine TCR Beta short-read assay was applied to DNA of cultured CD4+ T cells. TCRdb reanalysed the PCR reads using MiXCR and keeps one entry per CDR3 protein. The table records about 20,000 distinct CDR3 sequences, 43% of them present only once. Specified treatment: roughly 10-day PBMC culture with coronavirus spike peptide pools or control peptides (ViraFEST assay). The study, taken as a whole, reports: Convalescent patients' median share of reactive clones seen only post-vaccination was 70% to 90%.

Sequencing used CD4+ T cells from blood, cultured in vitro, obtained after SARS-CoV-2 vaccination. The origin of this receptor is a human donor who had recovered from COVID-19. The rearrangement uses TRBV27 and TRBJ2-5; D is uncertain. The CDR3 DNA sequence: TGTGCCAGCAGCTCAACACGGCTCGAGACCCAGTACTTC. It yields the protein CASSSTRLETQYF.